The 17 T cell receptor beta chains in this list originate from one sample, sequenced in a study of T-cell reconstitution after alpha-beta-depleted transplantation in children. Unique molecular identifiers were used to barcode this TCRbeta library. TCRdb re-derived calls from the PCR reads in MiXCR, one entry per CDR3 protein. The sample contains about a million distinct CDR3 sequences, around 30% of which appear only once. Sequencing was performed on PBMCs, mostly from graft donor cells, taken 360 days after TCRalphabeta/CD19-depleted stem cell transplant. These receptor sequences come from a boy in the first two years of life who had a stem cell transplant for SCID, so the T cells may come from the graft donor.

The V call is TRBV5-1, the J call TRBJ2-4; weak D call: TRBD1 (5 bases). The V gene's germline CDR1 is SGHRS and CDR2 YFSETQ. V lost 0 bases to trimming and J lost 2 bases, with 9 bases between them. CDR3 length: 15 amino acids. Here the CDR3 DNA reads TGCGCCAGCAGCTTGGGAAGGGGAACCAAAAACATTCAGTACTTC. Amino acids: CASSLGRGTKNIQYF. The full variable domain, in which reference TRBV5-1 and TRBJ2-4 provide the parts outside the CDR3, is KAGVTQTPRYLIKTRGQQVTLSCSPISGHRSVSWYQQTPGQGLQFLFEYFSETQRNKGNFPGRFSGRQFSNSRSEMNVSTLELGDSALYLCASSLGRGTKNIQYFGAGTRLSVL.

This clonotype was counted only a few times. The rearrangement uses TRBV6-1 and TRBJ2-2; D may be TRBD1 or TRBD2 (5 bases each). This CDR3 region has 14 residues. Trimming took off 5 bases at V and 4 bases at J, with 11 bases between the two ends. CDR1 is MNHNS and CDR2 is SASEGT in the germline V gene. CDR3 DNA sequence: TGTGCCAGCAGTACAGGACGGGGCACCGGGGAGCTGTTTTTT. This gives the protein CASSTGRGTGELFF.

The CDR3 coding sequence is TGTGCCAGCAGCCGCGGGACTAGCGGACAAGAGACCCAGTACTTC. This codes for CASSRGTSGQETQYF. The V call is TRBV3-1, the J call TRBJ2-5, with 11 bases lining up with TRBD2. Germline values: CDR1 LGHDT, CDR2 YNNKEL (reference sequence). V was pared by 4 bases and J by 2 bases, with 3 bases of the junction left unmatched. This CDR3 has 15 residues.

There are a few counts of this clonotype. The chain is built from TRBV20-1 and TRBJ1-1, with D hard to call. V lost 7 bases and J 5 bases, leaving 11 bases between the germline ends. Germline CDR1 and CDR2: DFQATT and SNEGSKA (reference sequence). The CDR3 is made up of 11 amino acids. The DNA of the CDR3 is TGCAGTGTTTCGGTATGGACTGAAGCTTTCTTT. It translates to CSVSVWTEAFF.

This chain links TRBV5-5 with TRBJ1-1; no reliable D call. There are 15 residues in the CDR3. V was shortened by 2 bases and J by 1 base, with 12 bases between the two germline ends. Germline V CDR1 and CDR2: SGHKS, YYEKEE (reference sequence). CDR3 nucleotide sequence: TGTGCCAGCAGCTTTGGGGTCCAAAGGAACACTGAAGCTTTCTTT. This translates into CASSFGVQRNTEAFF.

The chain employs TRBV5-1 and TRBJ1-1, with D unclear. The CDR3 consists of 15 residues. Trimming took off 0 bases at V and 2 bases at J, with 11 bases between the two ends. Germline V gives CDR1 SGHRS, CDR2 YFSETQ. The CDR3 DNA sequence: TGCGCCAGCAGCTTGGAGAGGGTTGGTAACACTGAAGCTTTCTTT. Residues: CASSLERVGNTEAFF.

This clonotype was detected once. CDR3 loop: CASSPAGLAEETQYF. In DNA, the CDR3 is TGTGCCAGCAGTCCAGCCGGACTAGCGGAAGAGACCCAGTACTTC. This chain connects TRBV6-2 or TRBV6-3 to TRBJ2-5, with 10 bases aligning to TRBD2. This CDR3 is 15 amino acids long. In germline, CDR1 is MNHEY, CDR2 SVGEGT. Trimming cost V 5 bases and J 3 bases; bases outside gene matches: 6.

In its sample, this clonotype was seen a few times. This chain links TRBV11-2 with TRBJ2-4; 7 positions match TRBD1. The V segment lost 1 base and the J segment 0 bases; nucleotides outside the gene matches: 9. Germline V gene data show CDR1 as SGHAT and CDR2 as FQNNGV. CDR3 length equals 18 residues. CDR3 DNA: TGTGCCAGCAGCTTAGTCCCGCCGACAGGGCTAGCCAAAAACATTCAGTACTTC. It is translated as CASSLVPPTGLAKNIQYF.

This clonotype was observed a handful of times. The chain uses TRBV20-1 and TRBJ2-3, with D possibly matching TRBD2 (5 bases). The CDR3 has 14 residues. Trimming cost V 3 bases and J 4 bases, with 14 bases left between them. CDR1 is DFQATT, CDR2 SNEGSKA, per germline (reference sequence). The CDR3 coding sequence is TGCAGTGCTAGTCCGATGGAGGAGGCAGATACGCAGTATTTT. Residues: CSASPMEEADTQYF.

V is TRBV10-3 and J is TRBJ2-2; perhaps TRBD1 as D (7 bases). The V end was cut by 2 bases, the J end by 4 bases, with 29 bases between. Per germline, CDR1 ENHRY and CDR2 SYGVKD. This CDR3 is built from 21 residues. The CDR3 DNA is TGTGCCATCAGTGAGCCAGACAGGGAGGTCTATCCCCAGGGCCTCACCGGGGAGCTGTTTTTT. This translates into CAISEPDREVYPQGLTGELFF.

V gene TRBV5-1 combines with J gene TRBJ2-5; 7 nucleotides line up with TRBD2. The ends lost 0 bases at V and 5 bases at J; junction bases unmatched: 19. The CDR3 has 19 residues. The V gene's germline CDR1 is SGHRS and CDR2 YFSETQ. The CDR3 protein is CASSLAVGTNDLQGETQYF. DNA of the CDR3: TGCGCCAGCAGCTTGGCCGTAGGGACTAACGATCTCCAAGGGGAGACCCAGTACTTC. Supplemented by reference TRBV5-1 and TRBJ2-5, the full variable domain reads KAGVTQTPRYLIKTRGQQVTLSCSPISGHRSVSWYQQTPGQGLQFLFEYFSETQRNKGNFPGRFSGRQFSNSRSEMNVSTLELGDSALYLCASSLAVGTNDLQGETQYFGPGTRLLVL.

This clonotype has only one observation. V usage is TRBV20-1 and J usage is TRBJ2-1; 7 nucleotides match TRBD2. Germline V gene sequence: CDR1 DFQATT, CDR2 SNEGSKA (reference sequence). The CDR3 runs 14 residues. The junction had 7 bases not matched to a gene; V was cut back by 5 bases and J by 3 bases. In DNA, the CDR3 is TGCAGTGCTGTACACAGCGGGGTCTACAATGAGCAGTTCTTC. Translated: CSAVHSGVYNEQFF.

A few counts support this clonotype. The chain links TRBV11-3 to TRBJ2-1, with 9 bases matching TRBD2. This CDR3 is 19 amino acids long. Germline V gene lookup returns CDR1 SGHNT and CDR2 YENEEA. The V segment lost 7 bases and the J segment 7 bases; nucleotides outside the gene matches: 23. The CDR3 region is CASNFLWRGGQHRKNEQFF. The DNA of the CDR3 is TGTGCCAGCAACTTTCTCTGGCGGGGGGGCCAGCATCGTAAAAATGAGCAGTTCTTC.

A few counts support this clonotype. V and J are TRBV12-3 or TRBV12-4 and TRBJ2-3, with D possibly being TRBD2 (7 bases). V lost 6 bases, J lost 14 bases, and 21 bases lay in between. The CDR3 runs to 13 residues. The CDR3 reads CASSPRLGGGRYF. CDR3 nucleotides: TGTGCCAGCAGCCCCCGCTTGGGGGGGGGCAGGTATTTT.

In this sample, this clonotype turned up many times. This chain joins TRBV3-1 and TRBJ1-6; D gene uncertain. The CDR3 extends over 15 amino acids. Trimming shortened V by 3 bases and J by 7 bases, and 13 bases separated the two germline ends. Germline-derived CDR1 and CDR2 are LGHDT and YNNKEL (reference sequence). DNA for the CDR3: TGTGCCAGCAGCCACGCTGGGATAGGAAATTCACCCCTCCACTTT. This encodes CASSHAGIGNSPLHF.

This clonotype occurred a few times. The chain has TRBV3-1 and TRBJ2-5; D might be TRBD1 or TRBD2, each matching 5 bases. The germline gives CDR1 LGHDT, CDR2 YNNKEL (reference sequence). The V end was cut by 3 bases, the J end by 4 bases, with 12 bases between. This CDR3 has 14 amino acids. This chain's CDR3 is CASSQRGLGETQYF. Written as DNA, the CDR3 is TGTGCCAGCAGCCAGAGGGGTCTTGGAGAGACCCAGTACTTC.

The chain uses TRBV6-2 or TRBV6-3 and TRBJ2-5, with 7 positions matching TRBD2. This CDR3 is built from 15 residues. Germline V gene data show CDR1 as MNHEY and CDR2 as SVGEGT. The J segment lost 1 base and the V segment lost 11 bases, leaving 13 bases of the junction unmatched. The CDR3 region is CAATRGTNIQETQYF. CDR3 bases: TGTGCCGCGACCCGGGGGACTAACATCCAAGAGACCCAGTACTTC.